This is a list of T cell receptor beta chains from one sample in a study of monozygotic twins with inflammatory bowel disease. With the 5' RACE reads reprocessed, TCRdb shows one record per CDR3 protein and no DNA. This sample's table reports over 150,000 distinct CDR3 sequences. The sequenced sample was blood. The receptors were gathered from a human donor with ulcerative colitis or Crohn's disease, or a healthy co-twin of an affected twin (not recorded which). CDR3s include the opening cysteine and the closing phenylalanine or tryptophan. Fields, in order: V gene, J gene, CDR3 protein.

TRBV12-3/TRBV12-4,TRBJ1-2,CASSRTGDYGYTF
TRBV5-1,TRBJ1-4,CASSLDRETNEKLFF
TRBV29-1,TRBJ2-5,CSVEDWAGQETQYF
TRBV6-5,TRBJ2-2,CASSSPSGTDTGELFF
TRBV4-2,TRBJ1-3,CASSSRGASGNTIYF
TRBV7-9,TRBJ2-7,CASSHTNSNPYEQYF
TRBV20-1,TRBJ2-7,CSAREREYEQYF
TRBV5-1,TRBJ1-1,CASSWGTGAFDTEAFF
TRBV20-1,TRBJ1-5,CSAGVGGNQPQHF
TRBV4-3,TRBJ2-7,CASSHRDRGEQYF
TRBV18,TRBJ2-5,CASGRVAGPQETQYF
TRBV20-1,TRBJ1-5,CSARESGPGIYSNQPQHF
TRBV10-3,TRBJ1-1,CATRDRGERRTEAFF
TRBV7-9,TRBJ1-6,CASSFPGTANNSPLHF
TRBV5-1,TRBJ2-2,CASGTGILRAGELFF
TRBV20-1,TRBJ1-1,CSASERDRDTEAFF
TRBV20-1,TRBJ2-1,CSAHRGGAEQFF
TRBV3-1,TRBJ2-1,CASSRLGQGGSREQFF
TRBV6-2/TRBV6-3,TRBJ2-1,CASSYPEGLPSYNEQFF
TRBV5-1,TRBJ2-7,CASSTGPGNYEQYF
TRBV19,TRBJ1-1,CASSRRDRPLNTEAFF
TRBV7-7,TRBJ1-1,CASSMDRGTEAFF